The 27 T cell receptor beta chains in this list originate from one sample, sequenced in a study of blood T cell repertoires in COVID-19. The data were produced by immunoSEQ multiplex PCR, yet TCRdb's version contains in-frame clones alone and is incomplete. Among about 140,000 clones listed, about 83% were seen once. The sample taken for sequencing was PBMCs or T cells enriched from blood (not recorded which). The source is a woman aged 45-60 years with acute COVID-19.

The chain recombines TRBV11-1 with TRBJ2-7, with 8 bases lining up with TRBD2. The CDR3 is 15 residues long. With 0 bases clipped from V and 5 bases from J, the junction kept 6 bases outside the gene matches. Germline V gene lookup returns CDR1 SGHAT and CDR2 FQDESV (reference sequence). The CDR3 nucleotides are TGTGCCAGCAGCTTAGCCCGGACTAGCTTCCACGAGCAGTACTTC. As protein: CASSLARTSFHEQYF.

V usage is TRBV6-6 and J usage is TRBJ1-5; no definite D call. The CDR3 consists of 12 residues. Germline V CDR1 and CDR2: MNHNY, SVGAGI (reference sequence). V shed 0 bases and J shed 13 bases, with 10 bases lying between them. CDR3 amino acids: CASSYSRAPQHF. The CDR3 DNA sequence: TGTGCCAGCAGTTACTCGAGGGCGCCTCAGCATTTT.

The sample holds one count of this clone. CDR3 nucleotide sequence: TGTGCCAGCAGCGCCAGGAAGTGGGGCACAGATACGCAGTATTTT. Protein sequence: CASSARKWGTDTQYF. The genes are TRBV5-8 and TRBJ2-3; D not resolved. The CDR3 sequence is 15 residues long. Germline-derived CDR1 and CDR2 are SGHTS and YDEGEE. Trimming pared 4 bases from V and 1 base from J, leaving 13 bases between.

V is TRBV12-3 or TRBV12-4 and J is TRBJ2-5; D unclear. Trimming took 7 bases from V and 5 from J, leaving 14 bases between them. This CDR3 has 13 amino acids. The CDR3 DNA follows: TGTGCCAGCACCCCGCCGAATGCGGAGACCCAGTACTTC. It yields the protein CASTPPNAETQYF.

This chain links TRBV11-2 with TRBJ1-5; TRBD1 agrees at 8 bases. The CDR3 consists of 14 residues. The trim removed 0 bases at V and 6 bases at J, leaving 1 base unmatched. CDR1 is SGHAT and CDR2 is FQNNGV in the germline V gene. CDR3 protein: CASSLDRGLQPQHF. The CDR3 DNA sequence: TGTGCCAGCAGCTTAGACAGGGGGCTTCAGCCCCAGCATTTT.

This chain joins TRBV2 and TRBJ2-1, with D perhaps matching TRBD2 (6 bases). This CDR3 has 17 amino acids. V gave up 1 base and J gave up 0 bases, with 13 bases separating them. Germline V lookup: CDR1 SNHLY, CDR2 FYNNEI. CDR3 sequence reads: CASSEVGLVRSYNEQFF. In DNA, the CDR3 is TGTGCCAGCAGTGAAGTGGGACTTGTACGCTCCTACAATGAGCAGTTCTTC.

This chain connects TRBV7-2 to TRBJ2-5; 7 nucleotides agree with TRBD2. The CDR3 spans 17 residues. V gave up 5 bases and J gave up 2 bases; unmatched junction bases: 14. Looked up from germline, CDR1 is SGHTA and CDR2 is FQGNSA. CDR3 protein: CASSPMSVGGRQETQYF. In nucleotides, the CDR3 is TGTGCCAGCAGCCCAATGTCGGTGGGAGGGAGGCAAGAGACCCAGTACTTC.

The J gene is TRBJ1-2, the V gene TRBV11-2, with D possibly being TRBD1 (5 bases). The CDR3 totals 14 residues. Germline V gene sequence: CDR1 SGHAT, CDR2 FQNNGV. The V gene lost 1 base and the J gene lost 7 bases, with 13 bases spanning the gap. The CDR3 DNA is TGTGCCAGCAGCTTAGTGCCGGGAGGGGCTGGCTACACCTTC. Protein product: CASSLVPGGAGYTF. The full variable domain, its missing parts supplied by reference TRBV11-2 and TRBJ1-2, is EAGVAQSPRYKIIEKRQSVAFWCNPISGHATLYWYQQILGQGPKLLIQFQNNGVVDDSQLPKDRFSAERLKGVDSTLKIQPAKLEDSAVYLCASSLVPGGAGYTFGSGTRLTVV.

The gene calls are TRBV19 and TRBJ2-1, with 7 bases fitting TRBD1. The CDR3 extends over 14 amino acids. Unmatched junction bases numbered 7, after V lost 6 bases and J lost 5 bases. The germline V gene encodes CDR1 LNHDA and CDR2 SQIVND (reference sequence). CDR3 amino acids: CASRRDRRNNEQFF. The CDR3 coding sequence is TGTGCCAGTAGACGGGACAGACGCAACAATGAGCAGTTCTTC.

This chain uses TRBV11-1 with TRBJ2-7; 9 bases fit TRBD2. The J segment lost 3 bases and the V segment lost 4 bases, leaving 7 bases of the junction unmatched. Germline CDR1 and CDR2: SGHAT and FQDESV (reference sequence). This CDR3 is built from 15 residues. CDR3 residues: CASSYRLAEIYEQYF. The CDR3 DNA reads TGTGCCAGCAGCTATAGACTAGCGGAGATCTACGAGCAGTACTTC.

The chain uses TRBV11-3 and TRBJ2-2, with 7 bases identical to TRBD2. V lost 2 bases, J lost 6 bases, and 6 bases stayed unmatched. In germline, CDR1 is SGHNT, CDR2 YENEEA. The CDR3 is 15 residues long. CDR3 nucleotides: TGTGCCAGCAGCTTACAAGCGGGAAGGCCCGGGGAGCTGTTTTTT. Its translation is CASSLQAGRPGELFF.

The rearrangement links TRBV18 to TRBJ1-2, with TRBD1 matching 10 bases. The CDR3 totals 16 residues. V lost 3 bases, J lost 6 bases, and 10 bases stayed unmatched. Germline CDR1 and CDR2: KGHSH and LQKENI. The CDR3 sequence: CASSPSTGTGVDGYTF. The CDR3 DNA reads TGTGCCAGCTCACCTTCTACCGGGACAGGGGTAGATGGCTACACCTTC.

This chain uses TRBV14 with TRBJ1-2; D is possibly TRBD1 (6 bases). Germline-derived CDR1 and CDR2 are SGHDN and FVKESK. The V end lost 4 bases, the J end lost 7 bases, and 28 bases lay between the germline ends. This CDR3 has 18 residues. The chain's CDR3 is CASSRTSNWDNGPGGYTF. Written as DNA, the CDR3 is TGTGCCAGCAGCCGAACTTCCAATTGGGACAACGGCCCGGGTGGCTACACCTTC.

This rearrangement joins TRBV5-6 to TRBJ2-1, with 9 bases that match TRBD2. There are 17 residues in the CDR3. In germline, CDR1 is SGHDT, CDR2 YYEEEE. V shed 2 bases and J 5 bases; nucleotides not matched to a gene: 11. The DNA for the CDR3 is TGTGCCAGCAGCTTAGGGCCCATTAGCGGGAGACACAATGAGCAGTTCTTC. As protein: CASSLGPISGRHNEQFF.

The chain recombines TRBV19 with TRBJ1-2; no definite D call. The CDR3 contains 16 residues. V shed 2 bases and J shed 5 bases, with 18 bases lying between them. The germline CDR1 and CDR2 sequences are LNHDA and SQIVND (reference sequence). CDR3 in DNA: TGTGCCAGTAGTATACCGGATTCGGGCCGGAGGTATGGCTACACCTTC. Encoded protein: CASSIPDSGRRYGYTF.

There are a few counts of this clone. Here the CDR3 DNA reads TGTGCCAGCAGCTTAGGGCGGGAGCCCTATGAGCAGTTCTTC. This codes for CASSLGREPYEQFF. This chain uses TRBV11-1 with TRBJ2-1, with 7 bases matching TRBD2. CDR3 length equals 14 residues. Looked up from germline, CDR1 is SGHAT and CDR2 is FQDESV (reference sequence). After removal of 1 base from V and 8 bases from J, the junction contained 5 bases not matched to a gene.

V usage is TRBV6-5 and J usage is TRBJ1-2; 11 bases match TRBD1. The V segment lost 6 bases and the J segment 7 bases; nucleotides outside the gene matches: 10. CDR1 is MNHEY, CDR2 SVGAGI, per germline. The CDR3 is 15 residues long. The CDR3 nucleotides read TGTGCCAGCAGGAGAACGGGACAGGGGGTTCGTGGCTACACCTTC. Translation gives CASRRTGQGVRGYTF.

This rearrangement joins TRBV29-1 to TRBJ2-5; TRBD1 is a possible D gene (5 bases). This CDR3 comprises 12 residues. The germline V gene encodes CDR1 SQVTM and CDR2 ANQGSEA. V was trimmed by 5 bases and J by 2 bases, leaving 9 bases between them. Here the CDR3 DNA reads TGCAGCGTTAGGTCAGGGCAAGAGACCCAGTACTTC. Its translation: CSVRSGQETQYF.

This chain joins TRBV18 and TRBJ2-5; D is unresolved. The CDR3 totals 12 residues. In germline, CDR1 is KGHSH, CDR2 LQKENI. V was pared by 3 bases and J by 7 bases, with 9 bases between. This chain's CDR3 is CASSPESLTQYF. The CDR3 DNA reads as TGTGCCAGCTCACCCGAGTCGTTGACCCAGTACTTC.

This CDR3 is CASSLVAGTIETQYF. Here the CDR3 DNA reads TGCGCCAGCAGCTTGGTAGCCGGGACAATTGAGACCCAGTACTTC. The chain recombines TRBV5-1 with TRBJ2-5, with D possibly TRBD1 on 6 matching bases. CDR1 is SGHRS, CDR2 YFSETQ, per germline. The germline V and J ends were trimmed by 0 bases and 5 bases, with 14 bases remaining between them. The CDR3 covers 15 residues.

This sequence joins TRBV5-1 and TRBJ1-2; 10 bases map to TRBD1. CDR1 is SGHRS, CDR2 YFSETQ, per germline. Unmatched junction bases numbered 13, after V lost 0 bases and J lost 5 bases. The CDR3 has 18 residues. CDR3 loop: CASSLGLGQGINRYGYTF. CDR3 nucleotide sequence: TGCGCCAGCAGCTTGGGGCTGGGACAGGGGATTAATCGGTATGGCTACACCTTC.

A single count supports this clone. The chain joins TRBV6-4 to TRBJ2-1; 12 nucleotides match TRBD1. Germline CDR1 is MRHNA and CDR2 is SNTAGT. Trimming took 10 bases from V and 6 from J; bases not matched to a gene: 16. CDR3 length: 17 amino acids. The CDR3 nucleotides are TGTGCCATTTTAAAAAATTGCCCGGGACAGGGGGCCAATGAGCAGTTCTTC. Its translation is CAILKNCPGQGANEQFF.

The rearrangement links TRBV4-2 to TRBJ1-2; weak D call: TRBD1 (5 bases). CDR1 LGHNA and CDR2 YNFKEQ come from the germline V gene. The CDR3 loop spans 16 amino acids. V gave up 0 bases and J gave up 0 bases, with 11 bases separating them. CDR3: CASSQDGGGANYGYTF. CDR3 coding DNA: TGTGCCAGCAGCCAAGACGGGGGAGGGGCTAACTATGGCTACACCTTC.

The chain combines TRBV19 with TRBJ1-1, with D perhaps matching TRBD1 (5 bases). Germline V gene lookup returns CDR1 LNHDA and CDR2 SQIVND (reference sequence). With 6 bases removed from V and 5 bases from J, the gap between germline ends came to 16 bases. The CDR3 has 14 residues. As DNA, the CDR3 is TGTGCCAGTAGACTCCGGGGGGGACCGACTGAAGCTTTCTTT. Its protein product is CASRLRGGPTEAFF.

V usage is TRBV19 and J usage is TRBJ1-5, with D uncertain. The germline CDR1 and CDR2 sequences are LNHDA and SQIVND (reference sequence). V was cut by 4 bases and J by 1 base, with 17 bases left in between. The CDR3 runs to 17 residues. The CDR3 region has the DNA TGTGCCAGTAGTACTTACTCGGGAGCGCGAAGCAATCAGCCCCAGCATTTT. Encoded protein: CASSTYSGARSNQPQHF.

J is TRBJ2-5 and V is TRBV25-1, with TRBD2 identical over 9 bases. Germline V gene lookup returns CDR1 MGHDK and CDR2 SYGVNS. The CDR3 is 15 amino acids. V was clipped by 0 bases and J by 5 bases; unmatched bases: 4. The CDR3 DNA reads as TGTGCCAGCAGTGAATACCAGCGGGGGGTGGAGACCCAGTACTTC. Its translation: CASSEYQRGVETQYF.

The J gene is TRBJ1-1, the V gene TRBV29-1; 11 positions match TRBD1. CDR1 SQVTM and CDR2 ANQGSEA come from the germline V gene. V was pared by 7 bases and J by 2 bases, with 3 bases of the junction left unmatched. The CDR3 is made up of 13 amino acids. The CDR3 bases are TGCAGCGCCAGGACAGGGGGCAACACTGAAGCTTTCTTT. Amino acids: CSARTGGNTEAFF.